The T cell receptor beta chain under discussion was sequenced for a study of tumor and adjacent non-tumor tissue in lung cancer. Study in general: Samples averaged around 4 million productive TCRbeta reads each.

The library came from three nested PCR rounds adapted from ARM-PCR protocols. MiXCR was run by TCRdb on the multiplex PCR reads, yielding one entry per CDR3 protein. Counted here are some 66,000 distinct CDR3 sequences, roughly 60% occurring once; the ten biggest clones make up less than 40%. General observations from the study: TCR diversity was significantly greater in tumor than normal lung tissue.

Per germline, CDR1 MNHNS and CDR2 SASEGT. The length of the CDR3 is 16 residues. This clonotype appeared a single time. Its antigen is as yet unknown. Compared with germline, one end of the junction differs, possibly owing to a read error. No cell sorting was done before RNA was extracted from the tissue. This non-tumor lung sample came from over 3 cm beyond the tumor edge. Newly diagnosed lung cancer patients had thoracic surgery in China, August–late 2014, without prior chemotherapy. V usage is TRBV6-1 and J usage is TRBJ2-2; D might be TRBD1 (5 bases). The TCR sequence derives from a man aged 65-85 years with non-small cell lung cancer. The sequenced sample was distant non-tumor lung tissue. The CDR3 region has the DNA TGTGCAAGCAGTGATTCACAGAGTTCGGACACAGGGGAGCTGTTTTTT. Its protein is CASSDSQSSDTGELFF.